This TCR beta chain was sequenced during a study of long-term antiretroviral therapy in people with HIV. Overall study findings and caveats: Transplant donor controls retained higher diversity, though diversity increased after ART. Repertoire dominance by clones expanded before ART was seen at all time points.

With regard to this clone: The antigen remains undetermined.

The run of the v3.0 immunoSEQ assay was at survey level. What sequencing targeted per sample was about 35,000-55,000 T-cell genomes. Measured with immunoSEQ multiplex PCR; TCRdb has only the in-frame clones, and not every one. The sample shows 20,000 to 25,000 clones, 88% of them seen only once. V was shortened by 5 bases and J by 2 bases, with 11 bases between the two germline ends. This CDR3 is built from 14 residues. Germline V gene data show CDR1 as SGHTA and CDR2 as FQGNSA. This chain joins TRBV7-2 and TRBJ2-3; no clear D. The sequence was obtained from a man aged 55 to 70 with HIV. The starting material was unsorted PBMCs, obtained 2.3 years after starting antiretroviral therapy. The chain's CDR3 is CASSPPWVTDTQYF. In nucleotides, the CDR3 is TGTGCCAGCAGCCCACCCTGGGTCACAGATACGCAGTATTTT.